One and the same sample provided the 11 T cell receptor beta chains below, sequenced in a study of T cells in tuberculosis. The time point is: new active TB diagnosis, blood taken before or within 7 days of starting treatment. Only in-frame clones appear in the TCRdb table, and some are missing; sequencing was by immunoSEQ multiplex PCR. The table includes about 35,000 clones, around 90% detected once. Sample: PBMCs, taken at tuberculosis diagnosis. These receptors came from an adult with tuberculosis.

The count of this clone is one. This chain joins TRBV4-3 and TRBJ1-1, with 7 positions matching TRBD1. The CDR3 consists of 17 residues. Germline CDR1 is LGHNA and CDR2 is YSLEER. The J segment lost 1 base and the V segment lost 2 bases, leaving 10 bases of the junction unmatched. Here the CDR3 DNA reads TGCGCCAGCAGCCAATTTTTGAACAGGGGCCCGAACACTGAAGCTTTCTTT. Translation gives CASSQFLNRGPNTEAFF.

CDR3: CASSIYNSPLHF. The CDR3 DNA reads TGTGCCAGTAGTATCTACAATTCACCCCTCCACTTT. The J gene is TRBJ1-6, the V gene TRBV19, with unresolved D. Trimming took off 3 bases at V and 7 bases at J, with 4 bases between the two ends. The CDR3 is 12 residues long. Germline values: CDR1 LNHDA, CDR2 SQIVND (reference sequence).

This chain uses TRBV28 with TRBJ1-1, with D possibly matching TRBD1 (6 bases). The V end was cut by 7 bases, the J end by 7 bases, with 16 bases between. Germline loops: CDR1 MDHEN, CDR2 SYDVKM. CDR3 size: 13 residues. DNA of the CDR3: TGTGCCAGCAACAGGGTGTGGTTAGATGAAGCTTTCTTT. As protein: CASNRVWLDEAFF.

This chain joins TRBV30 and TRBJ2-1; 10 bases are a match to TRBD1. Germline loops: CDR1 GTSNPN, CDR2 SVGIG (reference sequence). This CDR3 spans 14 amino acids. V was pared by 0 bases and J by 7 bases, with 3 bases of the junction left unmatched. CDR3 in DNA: TGTGCCTGGAGTGTAGGGACAGGGGATAATGAGCAGTTCTTC. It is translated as CAWSVGTGDNEQFF. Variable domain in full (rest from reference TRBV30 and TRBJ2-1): SQTIHQWPATLVQPVGSPLSLECTVEGTSNPNLYWYRQAAGRGLQLLFYSVGIGQISSEVPQNLSASRPQDRQFILSSKKLLLSDSGFYLCAWSVGTGDNEQFFGPGTRLTVL.

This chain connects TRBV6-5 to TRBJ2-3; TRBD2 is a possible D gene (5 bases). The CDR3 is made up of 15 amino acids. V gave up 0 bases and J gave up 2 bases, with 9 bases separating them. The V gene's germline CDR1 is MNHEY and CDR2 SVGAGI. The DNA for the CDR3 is TGTGCCAGCAGTTACTCGAGACTAACCACAGATACGCAGTATTTT. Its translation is CASSYSRLTTDTQYF.

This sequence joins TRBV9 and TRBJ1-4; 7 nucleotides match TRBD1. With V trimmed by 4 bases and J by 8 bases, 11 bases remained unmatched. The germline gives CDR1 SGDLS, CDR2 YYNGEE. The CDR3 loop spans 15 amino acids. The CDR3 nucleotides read TGTGCCAGCAGCCCCGGGACAGTCTCCCGGGAAAAACTGTTTTTT. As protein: CASSPGTVSREKLFF.

CDR3 sequence reads: CASAVAVSRNEQYF. In nucleotides, the CDR3 is TGTGCCAGTGCAGTCGCAGTATCTCGCAACGAGCAGTACTTC. The chain joins TRBV19 to TRBJ2-7; no firm D call. The V gene's germline CDR1 is LNHDA and CDR2 SQIVND (reference sequence). The CDR3 has 14 amino acids. With 8 bases removed from V and 5 bases from J, the gap between germline ends came to 19 bases.

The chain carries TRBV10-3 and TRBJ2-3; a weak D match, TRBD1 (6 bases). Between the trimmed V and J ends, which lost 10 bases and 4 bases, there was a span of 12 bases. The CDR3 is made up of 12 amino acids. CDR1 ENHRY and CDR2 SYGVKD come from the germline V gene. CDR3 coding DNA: TGTGCCACAAATTCAGGGGCAGATACGCAGTATTTT. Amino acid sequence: CATNSGADTQYF.

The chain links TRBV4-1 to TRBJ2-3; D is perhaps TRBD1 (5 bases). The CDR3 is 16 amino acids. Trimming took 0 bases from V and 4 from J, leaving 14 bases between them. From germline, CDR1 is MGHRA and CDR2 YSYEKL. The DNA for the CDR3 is TGCGCCAGCAGCCAAGAGTCGACAGTCAATCCAGATACGCAGTATTTT. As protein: CASSQESTVNPDTQYF.

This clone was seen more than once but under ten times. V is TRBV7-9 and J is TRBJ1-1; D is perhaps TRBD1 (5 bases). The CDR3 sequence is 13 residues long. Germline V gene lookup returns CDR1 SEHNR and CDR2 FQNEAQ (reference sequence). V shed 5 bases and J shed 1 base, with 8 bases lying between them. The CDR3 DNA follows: TGTGCCAGCAGCCTGACAGCGAACACTGAAGCTTTCTTT. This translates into CASSLTANTEAFF.

The CDR3 region is CASMDPGPYGYTF. DNA of the CDR3: TGTGCCAGCATGGATCCAGGCCCCTATGGCTACACCTTC. The rearrangement uses TRBV2 and TRBJ1-2; D remains unclear. V lost 7 bases and J 4 bases, leaving 13 bases between the germline ends. The CDR3 covers 13 residues. Per the germline V gene, CDR1 is SNHLY and CDR2 is FYNNEI.